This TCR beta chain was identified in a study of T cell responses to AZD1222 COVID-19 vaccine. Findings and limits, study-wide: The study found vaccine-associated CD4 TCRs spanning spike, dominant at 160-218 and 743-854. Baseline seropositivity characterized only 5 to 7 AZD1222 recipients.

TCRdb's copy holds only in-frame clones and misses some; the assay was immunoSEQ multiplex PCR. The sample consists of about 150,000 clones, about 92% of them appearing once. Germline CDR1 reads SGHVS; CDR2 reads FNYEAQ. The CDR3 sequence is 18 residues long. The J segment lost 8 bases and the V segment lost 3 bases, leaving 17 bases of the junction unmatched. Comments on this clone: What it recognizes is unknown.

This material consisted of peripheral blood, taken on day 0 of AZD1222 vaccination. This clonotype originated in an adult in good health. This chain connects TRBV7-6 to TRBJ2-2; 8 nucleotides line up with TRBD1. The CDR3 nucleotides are TGTGCCAGCAGCTTCCCGCCCTCCGGACAGGGACCATCTGGGGAGCTGTTTTTT. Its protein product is CASSFPPSGQGPSGELFF.